The rows below give T cell receptor beta chains drawn from one sample of a study of T cells after yellow fever vaccination. TCRdb re-called the 5' RACE reads through MiXCR, storing one row per CDR3 protein. The sample carries approximately 330,000 distinct CDR3 sequences, about an eighth recorded once. This material consisted of CD4+ T cells sorted from PBMCs, taken 15 days after the yellow fever booster vaccination. The receptors here all came from a man between 18 and 35 years old who received the YFV17D yellow fever vaccine. Both conserved end residues are part of each CDR3. The D gene is left open where the match is weak. Clone size is stated in some rows and not others, as once, few, many or a class when expanded.

abundance: many
j_gene: TRBJ2-7
v_gene: TRBV5-1
d_gene: NA
CDR3aa: CASSLEPGYSYEQYF
CDR3nt: TGCGCCAGCAGCTTAGAGCCGGGCTACTCCTACGAGCAGTACTTC

abundance: few
j_gene: TRBJ1-2
v_gene: TRBV7-2
d_gene: NA
CDR3aa: CASSYRVTNYGYTF
CDR3nt: TGTGCCAGCAGCTACAGGGTTACTAACTATGGCTACACCTTC

abundance: many
j_gene: TRBJ2-2
v_gene: TRBV4-3
d_gene: NA
CDR3aa: CASSQEYRAGELFF
CDR3nt: TGCGCCAGCAGCCAAGAATACAGGGCCGGGGAGCTGTTTTTT

abundance: NA
j_gene: TRBJ2-1
v_gene: TRBV7-2
d_gene: TRBD2
CDR3aa: CASSLELAGGNEQFF
CDR3nt: TGTGCCAGCAGCTTAGAACTAGCGGGGGGGAATGAGCAGTTCTTC

abundance: few
j_gene: TRBJ1-1
v_gene: TRBV5-4
d_gene: TRBD1
CDR3aa: CASSPRTGKNTEAFF
CDR3nt: TGTGCCAGCAGCCCTCGGACAGGGAAGAACACTGAAGCTTTCTTT

abundance: NA
j_gene: TRBJ2-1
v_gene: TRBV4-3
d_gene: TRBD2
CDR3aa: CASSQEGGLAGSQFF
CDR3nt: TGCGCCAGCAGCCAAGAGGGCGGACTAGCGGGTTCCCAGTTCTTC

abundance: many
j_gene: TRBJ2-1
v_gene: TRBV7-2
d_gene: NA
CDR3aa: CASSPTRAQSNEQFF
CDR3nt: TGTGCCAGCAGCCCCACCAGGGCCCAATCGAATGAGCAGTTCTTC

abundance: few
j_gene: TRBJ2-7
v_gene: TRBV3-1
d_gene: NA
CDR3aa: CASSQGGNVRHEQYF
CDR3nt: TGTGCCAGCAGCCAGGGCGGAAACGTGCGTCACGAGCAGTACTTC

abundance: NA
j_gene: TRBJ1-6
v_gene: TRBV9
d_gene: NA
CDR3aa: CASSVVDYNSPLHF
CDR3nt: TGTGCCAGCAGCGTAGTCGACTATAATTCACCCCTCCACTTT

abundance: few
j_gene: TRBJ1-6
v_gene: TRBV11-2
d_gene: TRBD1
CDR3aa: CASSSGQLNSPLHF
CDR3nt: TGTGCCAGCAGCTCGGGACAGCTCAATTCACCCCTCCACTTT

abundance: few
j_gene: TRBJ1-5
v_gene: TRBV6-2/TRBV6-3
d_gene: TRBD1
CDR3aa: CASSRDREWQPQHF
CDR3nt: TGTGCCAGCAGCCGTGACAGGGAGTGGCAGCCCCAGCATTTT

abundance: many
j_gene: TRBJ1-5
v_gene: TRBV7-2
d_gene: NA
CDR3aa: CASSLDGEREPQHF
CDR3nt: TGTGCCAGCAGCTTAGATGGGGAGAGGGAGCCCCAGCATTTT

abundance: many
j_gene: TRBJ2-3
v_gene: TRBV5-5
d_gene: NA
CDR3aa: CASSPSGGLGTDTQYF
CDR3nt: TGTGCCAGCAGCCCCTCAGGGGGGTTGGGCACAGATACGCAGTATTTT

abundance: NA
j_gene: TRBJ2-5
v_gene: TRBV20-1
d_gene: NA
CDR3aa: CSARTYSAQETQYF
CDR3nt: TGCAGTGCCCGGACCTATAGCGCTCAAGAGACCCAGTACTTC

abundance: NA
j_gene: TRBJ1-5
v_gene: TRBV6-2/TRBV6-3
d_gene: NA
CDR3aa: CASSSRGADQPQHF
CDR3nt: TGTGCCAGCAGTTCCCGGGGGGCGGATCAGCCCCAGCATTTT

abundance: NA
j_gene: TRBJ1-5
v_gene: TRBV29-1
d_gene: NA
CDR3aa: CSVSGGADQPQHF
CDR3nt: TGCAGCGTCAGCGGGGGGGCAGATCAGCCCCAGCATTTT